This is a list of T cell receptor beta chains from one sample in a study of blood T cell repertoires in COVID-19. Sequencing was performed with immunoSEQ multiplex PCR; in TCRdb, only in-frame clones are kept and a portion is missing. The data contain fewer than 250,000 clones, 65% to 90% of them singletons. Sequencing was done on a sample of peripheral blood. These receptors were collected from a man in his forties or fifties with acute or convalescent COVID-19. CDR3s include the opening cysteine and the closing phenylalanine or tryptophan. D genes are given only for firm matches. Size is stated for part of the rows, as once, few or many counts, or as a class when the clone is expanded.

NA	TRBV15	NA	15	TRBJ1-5	TGTGCCACCAGCAGAGCTTGGGGCCGCAATCAGCCCCAGCATTTT	CATSRAWGRNQPQHF
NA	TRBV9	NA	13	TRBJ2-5	TGTGCCAGCAGCGTAGACCCCCAGCGGACCCAGTACTTC	CASSVDPQRTQYF
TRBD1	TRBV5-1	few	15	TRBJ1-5	TGCGCCAGCAGATTCCGGGACAGGGGCCCGGAGCCCCAGCATTTT	CASRFRDRGPEPQHF
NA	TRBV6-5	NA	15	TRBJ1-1	TGTGCCAGCAGTTACTCGAGGTCAGGTGGGAGTGAAGCTTTCTTT	CASSYSRSGGSEAFF
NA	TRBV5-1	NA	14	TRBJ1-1	TGCGCCAGCAGCTTTTTCGGCAGGGACACTGAAGCTTTCTTT	CASSFFGRDTEAFF
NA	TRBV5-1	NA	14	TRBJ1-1	TGCGCCAGCAGCTTGTCGATGGCAAACACTGAAGCTTTCTTT	CASSLSMANTEAFF
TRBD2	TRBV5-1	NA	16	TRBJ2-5	TGCGCCAGCAGCTTGGGCGGACTAGCGGGGGAAGAGACCCAGTACTTC	CASSLGGLAGEETQYF
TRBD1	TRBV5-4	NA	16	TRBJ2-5	TGTGCCAGCAGCTCGGGTGACGGACAGGGCCAAGAGACCCAGTACTTC	CASSSGDGQGQETQYF
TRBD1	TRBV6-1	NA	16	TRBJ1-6	TGTGCCAGCAGTGGGCGACAGGGGGCAAGGAATTCACCCCTCCACTTT	CASSGRQGARNSPLHF
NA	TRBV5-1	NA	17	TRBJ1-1	TGCGCCAGCAGAAAAAACGGGGGGCAGGCGGCGAACACTGAAGCTTTCTTT	CASRKNGGQAANTEAFF
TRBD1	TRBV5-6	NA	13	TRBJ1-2	TGTGCCTCTGGTGGAGGGGGCGACTATGGCTACACCTTC	CASGGGGDYGYTF
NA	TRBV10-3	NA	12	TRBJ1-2	TGTGCCATCAGGGACTCGGAATATGGCTACACCTTC	CAIRDSEYGYTF
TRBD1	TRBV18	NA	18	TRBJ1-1	TGTGCCAGCTCCCTCACCCCGAGGGGGCAGGGCCGGAACACTGAAGCTTTCTTT	CASSLTPRGQGRNTEAFF
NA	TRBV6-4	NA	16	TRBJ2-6	TGTGCCAGCAGTGAACAGGAGGGCTCTGGGGCCAACGTCCTGACTTTC	CASSEQEGSGANVLTF
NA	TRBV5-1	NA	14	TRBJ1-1	TGCGCCAGCAGCTTCGAGGACAGCATAACTGAAGCTTTCTTT	CASSFEDSITEAFF
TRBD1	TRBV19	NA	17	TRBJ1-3	TGTGCCATCCCGGACAGGAAGTTGTTCTTAGTCGGAAACACCATATATTTT	CAIPDRKLFLVGNTIYF